Below, one TCR beta chain is given with its context. Its binding antigen is unknown. Per-base quality was not reported, and no clone a single base away is much larger than it. This entry belongs to a study of T-cell memory formation after mild COVID-19 (dated by TCRdb to 2020 to 2023). Broadly, across the study: TCR sequence clusters from the two donors were found to be largely donor specific. T-cell clones expanding and contracting after mild COVID-19 in a couple of donors were tracked by longitudinal TCRalpha and TCRbeta repertoire sequencing. The cohort comprised two young, previously healthy adult volunteers, one female and one male. Overall results and qualifications from the work: Some responding clones were detected in pre-infection memory, which suggested that pre-existing cross-reactive memory T cells had joined the SARS-CoV-2 response. Only a couple of mild cases were covered by the study, and larger cohorts that include severe cases with pre-infection samples were considered necessary. Clones that contracted from day 15 to 85 showed balanced CD4/CD8 phenotypes, whereas a second wave of clones that expanded from day 15 to 37 leaned towards CD4+. SARS-CoV-2 specificity of the second-wave clones peaking on day 37 was not confirmed. Contracting CD4+ clones were found mainly in CM and EM memory subsets, while CD8+ clones were enriched in EMRA.

Ficoll-Paque density gradient centrifugation was used to isolate PBMCs. Sequencing was performed on an Illumina NovaSeq 6000. TCRalpha and TCRbeta cDNA libraries were constructed by 5'RACE with constant-segment primers, with sample barcodes and unique molecular identifiers being introduced. Trizol reagent was used to extract RNA from every sample. Library amplification was performed in two PCR steps, and a second sample barcode and Illumina TruSeq adapters were introduced in the second step. Sequencing of libraries was performed on an Illumina NovaSeq with 2 x 150 bp paired-end reads. The published analysis was carried out like this. With migec v1.2.7, reads were demultiplexed and then collapsed into UMI-guided consensus sequences. Using mixcr v2.1.11, the UMI consensuses were aligned to TRA and TRB V and J templates and assembled into clonotypes. A clonotype was counted as expanded or contracted only when both edgeR and NoisET called the clonotype significant, with the noise models trained on biological replicates. edgeR calls used a false discovery rate-adjusted p below 0.01 and a log2 fold-change threshold of 1. As an exploratory analysis of dynamics, max-normalized trajectories of the 1000 most abundant clonotypes were examined with PCA combined with hierarchical clustering. Separately sequenced CD4+ and CD8+ repertoires were used to assign the CD4 or CD8 phenotype of responding clones. TCRdb redid the processing of the public reads, applying fastp at Q25 and MiXCR, and retained in-frame beta chains. Under each unique CDR3 protein, matching rows form one entry showing the most common genes and DNA. V and J calls and clone size were set by TCRdb, not the authors. This sample lists 580,000 or so distinct CDR3 sequences; around 15% were detected once. Roughly 8% of the sample lies in the top ten.

CDR1 is given as SEHNR and CDR2 as FQNEAQ, both from the germline V gene (reference sequence). Trimming at the junction amounts to 5 bases on V and 9 bases on J, and the germline ends lie 11 bases apart. CDR3 length: 13 amino acids, cysteine to phenylalanine. Of all the DNA, just the CDR3 is kept, 39 bases in frame from base 1. The sample comprised PBMCs or a T cell subset sorted from them (not recorded which). The chain couples TRBV7-9 to TRBJ1-6; the best D guess is TRBD1, with 5 bases matching. The TCR originated in an adult woman who had mild COVID-19 (a few samples of this study predate the infection). The sample titles of this study are shuffled in the database, so cell type and time point are left out; the donor was told from shared clones. For the CDR3, the sequence is CASSAPGLSPLHF. The sequenced DNA is TGTGCCAGCAGCGCTCCGGGGCTTTCACCCCTCCACTTT.